The T cell receptor (beta chain) under discussion was sequenced for a study of blood T cell repertoires in COVID-19. Overall study: Researchers got acute and convalescent COVID-19 samples from the United States, Italy and Spain. The analysed material was cDNA or gDNA that came from T cells, B-cell-depleted T cells, or PBMCs.

Original data processing: Researchers report that nucleated cell counts were estimated from reference gene primer amplification. Assay used: immunoSEQ multiplex PCR; TCRdb lists only in-frame clones, some missing. That table gives V, J and clone size, and the DNA gave D and trimming. Altogether approximately 290,000 clones are present, about nine tenths being singletons, with the ten largest covering roughly 2%. Trimming took 2 bases from V and 0 from J, leaving 9 bases between them. The CDR3 runs to 15 residues. The germline gives CDR1 SGHDT, CDR2 YYEEEE. The sequence was obtained from a man aged 18-30 years with active or convalescent COVID-19. Sequencing was performed on peripheral blood. The chain recombines TRBV5-6 with TRBJ1-5; D remains unclear. The CDR3 DNA sequence: TGTGCCAGCAGCTTACAGAGTTATAGCAATCAGCCCCAGCATTTT. Amino acid sequence: CASSLQSYSNQPQHF.